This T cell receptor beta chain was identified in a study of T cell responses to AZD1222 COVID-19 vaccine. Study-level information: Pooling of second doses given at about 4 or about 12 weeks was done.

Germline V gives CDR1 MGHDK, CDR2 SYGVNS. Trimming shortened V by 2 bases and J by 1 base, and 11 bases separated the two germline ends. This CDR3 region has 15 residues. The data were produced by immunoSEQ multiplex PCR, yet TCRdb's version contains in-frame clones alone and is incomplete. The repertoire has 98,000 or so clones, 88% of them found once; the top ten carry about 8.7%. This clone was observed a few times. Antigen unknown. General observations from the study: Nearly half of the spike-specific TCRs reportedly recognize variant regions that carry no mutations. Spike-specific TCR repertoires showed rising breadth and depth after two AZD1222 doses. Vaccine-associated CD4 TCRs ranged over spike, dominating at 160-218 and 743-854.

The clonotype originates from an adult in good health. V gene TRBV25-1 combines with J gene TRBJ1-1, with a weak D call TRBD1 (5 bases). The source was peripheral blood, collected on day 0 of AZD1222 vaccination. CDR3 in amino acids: CASSEGAGTNTEAFF. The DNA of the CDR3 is TGTGCCAGCAGTGAAGGGGCGGGGACGAACACTGAAGCTTTCTTT.